Listed below are T cell receptor beta chains from one sample, sequenced in a study of blood T cell repertoires in COVID-19. The repertoire was sequenced with immunoSEQ multiplex PCR; TCRdb's copy has only in-frame clones and lacks some. The table has 90,000 to 110,000 clones, roughly 80% seen once; the top ten hold 15%. The specimen sequenced was peripheral blood. Source of these receptors: a woman of 80 years or more with acute or convalescent COVID-19. The CDR3 runs from the conserved cysteine through the conserved F or W. The D gene is left open where the match is weak. Clone size is not always given. Where it is, it says once, few, many or a class for expanded clones.

.,TRBV7-2,TRBD2,TRBJ2-2,CASSLDLLAGVTGELFF,TGTGCCAGCAGCTTAGATCTCCTAGCGGGAGTCACCGGGGAGCTGTTTTTT
.,TRBV2,.,TRBJ2-1,CASRVDSSYNEQFF,TGTGCCAGCAGAGTGGACAGCTCCTACAATGAGCAGTTCTTC
.,TRBV5-4,.,TRBJ2-5,CASSLNKGGQETQYF,TGTGCCAGCAGCTTGAACAAAGGGGGCCAAGAGACCCAGTACTTC
.,TRBV18,.,TRBJ2-1,CASSPPSKNEQFF,TGTGCCAGCTCACCACCTAGCAAAAATGAGCAGTTCTTC
.,TRBV2,TRBD1,TRBJ1-1,CASSSGNRGRTEAFF,TGTGCCAGCAGTTCCGGGAACAGGGGACGGACTGAAGCTTTCTTT
.,TRBV27,.,TRBJ2-1,CASSHGLGEYNEQFF,TGTGCCAGCAGCCATGGACTGGGAGAATACAATGAGCAGTTCTTC
.,TRBV29-1,TRBD1,TRBJ2-5,CSVSGTGQETQYF,TGCAGCGTTTCCGGGACAGGACAAGAGACCCAGTACTTC
few,TRBV5-1,.,TRBJ2-6,CASSLGDRLTSGANVLTF,TGCGCCAGCAGCTTGGGCGACAGGTTAACCTCTGGGGCCAACGTCCTGACTTTC
.,TRBV6-6,TRBD1,TRBJ1-5,CASSNIAGQGNQPQHF,TGTGCCAGCAGTAACATCGCGGGACAGGGGAATCAGCCCCAGCATTTT
.,TRBV29-1,TRBD1,TRBJ2-2,CSVDRGNTGELFF,TGCAGCGTAGACAGGGGAAACACCGGGGAGCTGTTTTTT
.,TRBV5-4,TRBD2,TRBJ2-1,CASSLAGLPFPNNEQFF,TGTGCCAGCAGCTTGGCGGGACTACCCTTCCCAAACAATGAGCAGTTCTTC
.,TRBV5-1,TRBD1,TRBJ1-2,CASSLGTGPGYTF,TGCGCCAGCAGCTTGGGGACAGGACCTGGCTACACCTTC
.,TRBV11-2,TRBD1,TRBJ1-1,CASSLDRAGTEAFF,TGTGCCAGCAGCCTTGACAGGGCGGGAACTGAAGCTTTCTTT
once,TRBV10-2,TRBD1,TRBJ2-4,CASSLTGNGNIQYF,TGCGCCAGCAGCCTGACAGGGAATGGGAACATTCAGTACTTC
.,TRBV2,TRBD1,TRBJ1-1,CASRADRGDTEAFF,TGTGCCAGCAGAGCGGACAGGGGGGACACTGAAGCTTTCTTT
.,TRBV5-6,.,TRBJ2-2,CATEGGAGELFF,TGTGCCACCGAAGGAGGGGCAGGGGAGCTGTTTTTT
.,TRBV19,TRBD2,TRBJ2-3,CASRKRGGSGTDTQYF,TGTGCCAGTAGAAAGCGGGGCGGGAGTGGGACAGATACGCAGTATTTT
.,TRBV24-1,.,TRBJ2-3,CATSDPIGQAGSSDTQYF,TGTGCCACCAGTGACCCGATAGGACAGGCGGGAAGTTCAGATACGCAGTATTTT